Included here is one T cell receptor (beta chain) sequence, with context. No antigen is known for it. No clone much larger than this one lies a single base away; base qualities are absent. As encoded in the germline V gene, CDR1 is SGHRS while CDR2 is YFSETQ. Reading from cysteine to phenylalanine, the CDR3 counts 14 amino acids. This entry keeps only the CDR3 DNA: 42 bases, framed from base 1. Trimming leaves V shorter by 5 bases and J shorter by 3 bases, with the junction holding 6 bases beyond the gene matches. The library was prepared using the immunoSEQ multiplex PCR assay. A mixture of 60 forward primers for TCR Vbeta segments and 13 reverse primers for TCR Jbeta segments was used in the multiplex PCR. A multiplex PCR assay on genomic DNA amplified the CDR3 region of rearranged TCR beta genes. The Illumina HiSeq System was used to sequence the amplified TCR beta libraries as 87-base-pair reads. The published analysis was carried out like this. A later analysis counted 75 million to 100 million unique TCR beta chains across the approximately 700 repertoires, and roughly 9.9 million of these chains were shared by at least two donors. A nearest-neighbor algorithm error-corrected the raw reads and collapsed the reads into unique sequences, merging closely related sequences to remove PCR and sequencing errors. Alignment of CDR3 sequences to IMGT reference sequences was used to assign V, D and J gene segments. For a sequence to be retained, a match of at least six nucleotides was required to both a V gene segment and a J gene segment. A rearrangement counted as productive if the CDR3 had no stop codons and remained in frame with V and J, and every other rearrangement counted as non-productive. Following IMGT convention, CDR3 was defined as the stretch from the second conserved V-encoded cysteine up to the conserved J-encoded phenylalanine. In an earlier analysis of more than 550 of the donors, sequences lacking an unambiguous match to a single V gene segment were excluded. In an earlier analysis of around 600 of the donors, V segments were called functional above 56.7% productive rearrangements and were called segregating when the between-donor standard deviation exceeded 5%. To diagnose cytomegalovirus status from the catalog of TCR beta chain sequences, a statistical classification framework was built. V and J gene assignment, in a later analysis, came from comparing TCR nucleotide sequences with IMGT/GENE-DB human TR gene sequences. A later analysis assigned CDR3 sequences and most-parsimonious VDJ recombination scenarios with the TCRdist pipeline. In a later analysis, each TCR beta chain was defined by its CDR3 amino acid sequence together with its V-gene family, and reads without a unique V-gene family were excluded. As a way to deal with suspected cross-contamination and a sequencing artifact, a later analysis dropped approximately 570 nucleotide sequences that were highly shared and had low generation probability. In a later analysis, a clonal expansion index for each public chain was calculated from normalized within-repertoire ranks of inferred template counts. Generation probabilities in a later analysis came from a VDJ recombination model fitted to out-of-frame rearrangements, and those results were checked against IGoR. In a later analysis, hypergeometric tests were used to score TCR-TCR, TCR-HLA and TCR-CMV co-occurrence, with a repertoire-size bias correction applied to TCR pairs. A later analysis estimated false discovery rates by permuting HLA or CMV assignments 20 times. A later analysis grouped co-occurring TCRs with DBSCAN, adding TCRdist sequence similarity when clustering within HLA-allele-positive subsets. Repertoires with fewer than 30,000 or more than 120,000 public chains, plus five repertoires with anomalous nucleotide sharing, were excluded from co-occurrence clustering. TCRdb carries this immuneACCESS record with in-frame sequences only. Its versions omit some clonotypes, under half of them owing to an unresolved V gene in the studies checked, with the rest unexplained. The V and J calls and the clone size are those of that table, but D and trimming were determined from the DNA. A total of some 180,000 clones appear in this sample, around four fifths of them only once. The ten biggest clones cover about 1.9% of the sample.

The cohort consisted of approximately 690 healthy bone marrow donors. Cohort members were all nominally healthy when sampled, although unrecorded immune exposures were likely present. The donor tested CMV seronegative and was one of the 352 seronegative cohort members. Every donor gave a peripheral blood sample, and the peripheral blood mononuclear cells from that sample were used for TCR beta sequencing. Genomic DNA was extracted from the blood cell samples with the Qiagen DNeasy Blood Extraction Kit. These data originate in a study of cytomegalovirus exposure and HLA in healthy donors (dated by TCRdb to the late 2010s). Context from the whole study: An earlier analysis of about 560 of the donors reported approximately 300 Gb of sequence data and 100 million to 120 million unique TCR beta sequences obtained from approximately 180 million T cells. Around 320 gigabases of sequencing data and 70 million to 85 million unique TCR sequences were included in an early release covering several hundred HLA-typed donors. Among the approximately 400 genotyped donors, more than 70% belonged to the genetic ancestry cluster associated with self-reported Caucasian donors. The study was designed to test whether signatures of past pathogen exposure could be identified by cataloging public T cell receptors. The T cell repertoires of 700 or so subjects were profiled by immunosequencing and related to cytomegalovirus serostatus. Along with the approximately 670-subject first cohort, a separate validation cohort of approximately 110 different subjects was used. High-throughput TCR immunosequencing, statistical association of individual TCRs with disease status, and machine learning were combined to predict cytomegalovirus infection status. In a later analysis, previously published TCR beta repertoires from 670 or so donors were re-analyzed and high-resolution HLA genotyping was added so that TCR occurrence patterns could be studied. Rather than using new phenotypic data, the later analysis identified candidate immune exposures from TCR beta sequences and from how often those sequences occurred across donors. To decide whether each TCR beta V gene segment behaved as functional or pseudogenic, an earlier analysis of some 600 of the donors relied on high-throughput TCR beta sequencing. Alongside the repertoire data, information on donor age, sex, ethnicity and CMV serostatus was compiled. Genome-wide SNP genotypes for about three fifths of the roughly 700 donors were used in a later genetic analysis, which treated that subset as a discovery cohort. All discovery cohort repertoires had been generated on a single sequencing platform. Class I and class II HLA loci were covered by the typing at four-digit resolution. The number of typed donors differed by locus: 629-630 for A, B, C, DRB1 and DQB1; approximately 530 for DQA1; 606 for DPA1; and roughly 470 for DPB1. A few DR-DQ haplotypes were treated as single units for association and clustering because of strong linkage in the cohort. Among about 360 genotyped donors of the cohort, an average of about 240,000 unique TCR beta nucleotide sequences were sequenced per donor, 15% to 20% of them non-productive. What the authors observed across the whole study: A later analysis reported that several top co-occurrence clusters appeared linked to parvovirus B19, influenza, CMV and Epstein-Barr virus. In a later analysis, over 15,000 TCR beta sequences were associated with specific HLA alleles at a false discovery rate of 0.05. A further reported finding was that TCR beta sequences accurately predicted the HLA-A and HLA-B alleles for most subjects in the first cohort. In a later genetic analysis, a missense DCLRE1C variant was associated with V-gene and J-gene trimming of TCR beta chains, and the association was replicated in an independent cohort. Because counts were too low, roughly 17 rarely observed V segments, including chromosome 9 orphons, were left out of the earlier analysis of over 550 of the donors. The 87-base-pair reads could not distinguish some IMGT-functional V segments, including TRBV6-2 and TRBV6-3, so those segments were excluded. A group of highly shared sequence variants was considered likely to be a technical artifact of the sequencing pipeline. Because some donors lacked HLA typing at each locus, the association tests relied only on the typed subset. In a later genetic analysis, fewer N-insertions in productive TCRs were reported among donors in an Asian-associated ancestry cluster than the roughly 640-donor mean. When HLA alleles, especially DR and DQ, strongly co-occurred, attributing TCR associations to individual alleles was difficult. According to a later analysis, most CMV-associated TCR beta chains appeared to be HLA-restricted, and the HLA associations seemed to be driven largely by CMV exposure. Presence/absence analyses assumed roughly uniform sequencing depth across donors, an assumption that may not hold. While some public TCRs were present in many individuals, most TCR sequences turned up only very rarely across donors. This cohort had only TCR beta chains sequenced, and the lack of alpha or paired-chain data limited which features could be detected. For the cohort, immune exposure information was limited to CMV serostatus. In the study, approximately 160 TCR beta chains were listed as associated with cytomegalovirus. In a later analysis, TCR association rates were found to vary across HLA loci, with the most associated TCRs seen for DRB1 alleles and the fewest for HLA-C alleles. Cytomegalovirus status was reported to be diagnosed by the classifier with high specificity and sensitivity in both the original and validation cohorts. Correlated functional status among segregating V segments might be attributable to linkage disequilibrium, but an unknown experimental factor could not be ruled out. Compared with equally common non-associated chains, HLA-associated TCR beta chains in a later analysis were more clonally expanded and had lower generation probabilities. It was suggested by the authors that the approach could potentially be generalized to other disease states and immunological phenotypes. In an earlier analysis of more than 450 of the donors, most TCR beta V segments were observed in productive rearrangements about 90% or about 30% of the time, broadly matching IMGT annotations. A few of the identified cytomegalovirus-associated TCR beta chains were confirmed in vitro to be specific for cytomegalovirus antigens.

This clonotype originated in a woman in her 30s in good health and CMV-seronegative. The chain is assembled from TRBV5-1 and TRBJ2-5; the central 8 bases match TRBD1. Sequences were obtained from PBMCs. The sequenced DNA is TGCGCCAGCAGTTTACCGACAGGGGAAGAGACCCAGTACTTC. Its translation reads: CASSLPTGEETQYF.